This T cell receptor beta chain stems from a study of T-cell memory formation after mild COVID-19. At the level of the study: TCR clusters were mostly confined to one donor each.

The V end lost 2 bases, the J end lost 4 bases, and 2 bases lay between the germline ends. From germline, CDR1 is ENHRY and CDR2 SYGVKD. This CDR3 has 11 amino acids. 5'RACE, which relied on constant-segment primers, yielded TCR alpha and TCR beta cDNA libraries carrying sample barcodes and UMIs. One entry per CDR3 protein, called by TCRdb with MiXCR from the 5' RACE reads. The repertoire has over 350,000 distinct CDR3 sequences, 24% of them found once; the top ten carry around 8.7%. This clonotype has just a few counts. Its antigen is currently unknown. Study-wide results and caveats: From day 15 to 85, contracting clones were balanced between CD4 and CD8, whereas later expanders leaned toward CD4+. The study detected some responding clones in pre-infection memory, suggesting cross-reactive memory joined.

This receptor was obtained from an adult woman who had mild COVID-19 (a few samples of this study predate the infection). Cell type and time point are not known. The rearrangement uses TRBV10-3 and TRBJ2-5; D gene ambiguous. Sequencing was performed on PBMCs or a T cell subset sorted from them (not recorded which). The DNA of the CDR3 is TGTGCCATCAGTGAGACAGAGACCCAGTACTTC. The encoded protein is CAISETETQYF.